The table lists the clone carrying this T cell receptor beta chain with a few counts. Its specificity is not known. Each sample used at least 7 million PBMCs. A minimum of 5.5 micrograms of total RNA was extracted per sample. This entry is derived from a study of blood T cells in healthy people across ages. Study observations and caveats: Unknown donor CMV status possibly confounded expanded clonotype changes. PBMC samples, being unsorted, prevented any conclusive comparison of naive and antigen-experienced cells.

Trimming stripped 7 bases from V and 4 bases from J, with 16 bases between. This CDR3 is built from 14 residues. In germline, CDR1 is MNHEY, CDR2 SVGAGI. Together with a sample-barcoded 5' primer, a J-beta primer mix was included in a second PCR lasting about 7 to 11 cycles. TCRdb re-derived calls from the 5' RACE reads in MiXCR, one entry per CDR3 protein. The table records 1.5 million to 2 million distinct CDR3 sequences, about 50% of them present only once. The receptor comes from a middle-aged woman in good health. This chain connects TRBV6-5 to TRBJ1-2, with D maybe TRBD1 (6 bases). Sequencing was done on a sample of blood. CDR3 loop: CASTRQVGGYGYTF. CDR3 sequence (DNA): TGTGCCAGCACCCGACAGGTGGGAGGCTATGGCTACACCTTC.